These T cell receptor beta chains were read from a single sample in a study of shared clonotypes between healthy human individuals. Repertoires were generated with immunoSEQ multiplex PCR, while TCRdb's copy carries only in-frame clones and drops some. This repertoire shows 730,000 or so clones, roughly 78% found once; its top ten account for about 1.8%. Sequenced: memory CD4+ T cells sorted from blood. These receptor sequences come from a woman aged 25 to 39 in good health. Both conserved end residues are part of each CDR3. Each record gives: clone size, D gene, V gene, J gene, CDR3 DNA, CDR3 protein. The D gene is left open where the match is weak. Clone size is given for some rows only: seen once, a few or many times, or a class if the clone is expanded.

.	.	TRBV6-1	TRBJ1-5	TGTGCCAGCAGTGAAAGGGTTTTAGACTGGGATCAGCCCCAGCATTTT	CASSERVLDWDQPQHF
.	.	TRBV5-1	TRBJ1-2	TGCGCCAGCAGCTTGGCAACGGGCTATGGCTACACCTTC	CASSLATGYGYTF
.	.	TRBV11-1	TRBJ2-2	TGTGCCAGCAGCCCGCCGGAAAGGACCGGGGAGCTGTTTTTT	CASSPPERTGELFF
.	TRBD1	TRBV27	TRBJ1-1	TGTGCCAGCAGTGGGACAGGGATCCACACTGAAGCTTTCTTT	CASSGTGIHTEAFF
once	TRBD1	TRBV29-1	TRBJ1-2	TGCAGCGTTGCTCAGGGGGCTAATGGCTACACCTTC	CSVAQGANGYTF
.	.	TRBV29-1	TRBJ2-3	TGCAGCGTTGAATTATTATTCACAGATACGCAGTATTTT	CSVELLFTDTQYF
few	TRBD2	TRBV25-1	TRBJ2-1	TGTGCCAGCTCTCAAGGACTAGCGGGAGTAGCTGAGCAGTTCTTC	CASSQGLAGVAEQFF
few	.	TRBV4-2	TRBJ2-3	TGTGCCAGCAGCCTCCTAGCGAACACAGATACGCAGTATTTT	CASSLLANTDTQYF
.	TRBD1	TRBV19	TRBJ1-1	TGTGCCAGTAGGCCAGGGGACAGAAACACTGAAGCTTTCTTT	CASRPGDRNTEAFF
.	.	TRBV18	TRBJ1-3	TGTGCCAGCTCACCAAGCGACACCATATATTTT	CASSPSDTIYF
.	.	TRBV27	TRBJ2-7	TGTGCCAGCAGGATTTCTTGGAGCTCCTACGAGCAGTACTTC	CASRISWSSYEQYF
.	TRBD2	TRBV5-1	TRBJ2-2	TGCGCCAGCAATAGCGGGGGAACGAACACCGGGGAGCTGTTTTTT	CASNSGGTNTGELFF
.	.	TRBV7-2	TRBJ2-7	TGTGCCAGCAGCTTGTTGACTGACTACGAGCAGTACTTC	CASSLLTDYEQYF
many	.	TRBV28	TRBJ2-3	TGTGCCGCCCAAGGGTCCTACACAGATACGCAGTATTTT	CAAQGSYTDTQYF
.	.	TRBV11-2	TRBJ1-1	TGTGCCAGCAGCTTGAGGCAGGGACCTTCTGCGGCTTTCTTT	CASSLRQGPSAAFF
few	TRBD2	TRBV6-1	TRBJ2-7	TGTGCCAGCAGTCCTAGCGGGAGATTCGAGCAGTACTTC	CASSPSGRFEQYF
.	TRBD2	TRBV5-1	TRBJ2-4	TGCGCCAGCAGCGCAGCGGGTGGGGAGGGGGCCAAAAACATTCAGTACTTC	CASSAAGGEGAKNIQYF
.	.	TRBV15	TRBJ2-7	TGTGCCACCAGCAGAGCTGGCGGAGCCTACGAGCAGTACTTC	CATSRAGGAYEQYF
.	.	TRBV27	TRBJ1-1	TGTGCCAGCAGTGGCAGGGCGGTTGCGGACACTGAAGCTTTCTTT	CASSGRAVADTEAFF
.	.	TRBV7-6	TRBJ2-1	TGTGCCAGCAGCTCAACCGTGGAGCCCTACAATGAGCAGTTCTTC	CASSSTVEPYNEQFF
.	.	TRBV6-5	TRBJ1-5	TGTGCCAGCAGAGCTCTAAGGGACCAGCCCCAGCATTTT	CASRALRDQPQHF
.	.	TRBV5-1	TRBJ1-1	TGCGCCAGCAGCCTGGGTACATCGGGCACTGAAGCTTTCTTT	CASSLGTSGTEAFF
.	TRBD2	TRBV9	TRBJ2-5	TGTGCCAGCAGCATTTCCGGGACTAGCGGGAAAGAGACCCAGTACTTC	CASSISGTSGKETQYF
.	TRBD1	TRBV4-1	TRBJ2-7	TGCGCCAGCAGCCAAGGGCGAGGGACAGGTAAATACGAGCAGTACTTC	CASSQGRGTGKYEQYF
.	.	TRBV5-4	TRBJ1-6	TGTGCCAGCAGCTCCTATAATTCACCCCTCCACTTT	CASSSYNSPLHF
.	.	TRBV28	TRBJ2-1	TGTGCCAGCGGTGAGGGACGAATATTCAATGAGCAGTTCTTC	CASGEGRIFNEQFF
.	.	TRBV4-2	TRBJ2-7	TGTGCCAGCAGCCAAGATTGGGGAGCGGACGAGCAGTACTTC	CASSQDWGADEQYF
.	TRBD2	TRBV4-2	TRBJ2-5	TGTGCCAGCAGCCAGGACGGGGGGATAGCGGGAGGGCCCAAAGAGACCCAGTACTTC	CASSQDGGIAGGPKETQYF
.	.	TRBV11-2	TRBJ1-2	TGTGCCAGCAGCCCCGTTCCTAACTATGGCTACACCTTC	CASSPVPNYGYTF
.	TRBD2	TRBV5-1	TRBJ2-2	TGCGCCAGCAGCTTTGGCGGGAGGGCCAACACCGGGGAGCTGTTTTTT	CASSFGGRANTGELFF
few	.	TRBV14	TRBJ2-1	TGTGCCAGCAACCATGAGCAGTTCTTC	CASNHEQFF
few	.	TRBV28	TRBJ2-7	TGTGCCAGCAGTCCAATATCGGGGTCGATCGGGGACAACTACGAGCAGTACTTC	CASSPISGSIGDNYEQYF
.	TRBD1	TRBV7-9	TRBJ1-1	TGTGCCAGCGTTGGGACAGGGGGTGCTTTCTTT	CASVGTGGAFF
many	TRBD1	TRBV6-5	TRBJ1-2	TGTGCCAGCAGCGGGACAGAACGAGGGTATGGCTACACCTTC	CASSGTERGYGYTF
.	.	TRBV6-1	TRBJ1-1	TGTGCCAGCAGTGTTCGGGAACGGGCGTCGAACACTGAAGCTTTCTTT	CASSVRERASNTEAFF
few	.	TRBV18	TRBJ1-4	TGTGCCAGCTCACCCACAGATGCAACTAATGAAAAACTGTTTTTT	CASSPTDATNEKLFF
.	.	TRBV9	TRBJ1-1	TGTGCCAGCAGCGAGACGCCGGGGGGCACTGAAGCTTTCTTT	CASSETPGGTEAFF
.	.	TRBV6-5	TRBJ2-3	TGTGCCAGCAGTTACTCTAAGGGTGGCACAGATACGCAGTATTTT	CASSYSKGGTDTQYF
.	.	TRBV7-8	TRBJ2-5	TGTGCCAGCAGCTTTTACAGGAGCCAAGAGACCCAGTACTTC	CASSFYRSQETQYF
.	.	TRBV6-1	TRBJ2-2	TGTGCCAGCAGTGAATTCGTACATTTGGTCGGGGAGCTGTTTTTT	CASSEFVHLVGELFF
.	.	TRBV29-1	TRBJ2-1	TGCAGCGTGGTCAGGGGAAATACCTACAATGAGCAGTTCTTC	CSVVRGNTYNEQFF
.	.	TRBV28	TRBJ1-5	TGTGCCAGCAGCTCAGGTAGTAAGCAGCCCCAGCATTTT	CASSSGSKQPQHF
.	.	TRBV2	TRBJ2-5	TGTGCCAGCAGTCGCTACACCCAAGGTGGAGAGACCCAGTACTTC	CASSRYTQGGETQYF
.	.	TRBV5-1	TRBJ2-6	TGCGCCAGCAGCTTGGTTGCTGCAGGCCTCACAAATTCTGGGGCCAACGTCCTGACTTTC	CASSLVAAGLTNSGANVLTF
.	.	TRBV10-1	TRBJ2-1	TGCGCCAGCAGCAGACGGCGCAGGGATGAGCAGTTCTTC	CASSRRRRDEQFF
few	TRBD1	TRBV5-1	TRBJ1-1	TGCGCCAGCAGCTTAGGGACAGTCTTCACTGAAGCTTTCTTT	CASSLGTVFTEAFF
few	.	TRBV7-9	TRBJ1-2	TGTGCCAGCAGCCCCCCGGGGAACTATGGCTACACCTTC	CASSPPGNYGYTF
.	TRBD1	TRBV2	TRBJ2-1	TGTGCCAGCAGCGACCCGGGACAGCTTGGAGATGAGCAGTTCTTC	CASSDPGQLGDEQFF